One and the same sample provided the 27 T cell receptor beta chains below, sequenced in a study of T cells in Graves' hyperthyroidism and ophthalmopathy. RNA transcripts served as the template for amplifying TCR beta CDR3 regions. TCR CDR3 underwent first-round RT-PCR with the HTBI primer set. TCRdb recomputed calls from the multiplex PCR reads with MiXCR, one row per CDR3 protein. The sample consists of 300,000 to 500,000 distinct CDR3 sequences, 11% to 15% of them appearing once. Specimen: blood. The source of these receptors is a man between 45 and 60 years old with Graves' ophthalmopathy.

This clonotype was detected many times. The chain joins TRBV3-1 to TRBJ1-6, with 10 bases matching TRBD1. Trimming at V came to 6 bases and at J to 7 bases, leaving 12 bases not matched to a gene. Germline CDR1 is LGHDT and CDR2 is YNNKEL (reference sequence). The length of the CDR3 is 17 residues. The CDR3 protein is CASRETGQGVRNSPLHF. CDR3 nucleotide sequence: TGTGCCAGCAGAGAAACCGGACAGGGGGTAAGGAATTCACCCCTCCACTTT.

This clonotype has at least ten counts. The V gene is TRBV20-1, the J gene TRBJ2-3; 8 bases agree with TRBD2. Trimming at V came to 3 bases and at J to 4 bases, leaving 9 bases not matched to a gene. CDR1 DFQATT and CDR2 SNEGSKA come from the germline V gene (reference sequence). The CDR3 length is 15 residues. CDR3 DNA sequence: TGCAGTGCTAGCCCAAGCGGCGGGAGGTCAGATACGCAGTATTTT. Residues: CSASPSGGRSDTQYF.

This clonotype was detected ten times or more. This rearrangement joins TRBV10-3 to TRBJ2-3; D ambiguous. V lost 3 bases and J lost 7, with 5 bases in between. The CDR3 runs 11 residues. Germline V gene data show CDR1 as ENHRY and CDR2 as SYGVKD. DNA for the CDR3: TGTGCCATCAGTGACCGTAATACGCAGTATTTT. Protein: CAISDRNTQYF.

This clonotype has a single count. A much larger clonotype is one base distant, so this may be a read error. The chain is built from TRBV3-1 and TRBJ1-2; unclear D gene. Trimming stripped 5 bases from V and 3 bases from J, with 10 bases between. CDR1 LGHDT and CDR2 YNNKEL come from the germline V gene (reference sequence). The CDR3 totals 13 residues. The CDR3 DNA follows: TGTGCCAGCAGCGATATTGACTACTATGGCTACACCTTC. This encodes CASSDIDYYGYTF.

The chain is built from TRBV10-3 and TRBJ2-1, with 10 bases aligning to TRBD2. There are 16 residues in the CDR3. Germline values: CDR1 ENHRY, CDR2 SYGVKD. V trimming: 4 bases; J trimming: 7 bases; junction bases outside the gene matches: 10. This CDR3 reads CAISVPSSGSTNEQFF. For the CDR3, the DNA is TGTGCCATCAGTGTTCCTTCTAGCGGGAGTACGAATGAGCAGTTCTTC.

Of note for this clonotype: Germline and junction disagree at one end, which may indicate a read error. The CDR3 spells CASSPGMSTDTQHF. CDR3 DNA sequence: TGTGCTAGCAGTCCTGGAATGAGCACAGATACGCAGCATTTT. The chain has TRBV28 and TRBJ2-3; D call uncertain. TRBJ1-5 matches the DNA end more closely, so the J call is doubtful. CDR1 and CDR2 from the germline V gene are MDHEN and SYDVKM. CDR3 length: 14 amino acids.

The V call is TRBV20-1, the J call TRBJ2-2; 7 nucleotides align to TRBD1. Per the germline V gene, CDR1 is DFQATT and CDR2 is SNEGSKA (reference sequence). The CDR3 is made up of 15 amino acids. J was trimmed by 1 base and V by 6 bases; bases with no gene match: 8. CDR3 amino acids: CSAIGDRKNTGELFF. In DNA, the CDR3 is TGCAGTGCCATCGGGGACAGAAAGAACACCGGGGAGCTGTTTTTT.

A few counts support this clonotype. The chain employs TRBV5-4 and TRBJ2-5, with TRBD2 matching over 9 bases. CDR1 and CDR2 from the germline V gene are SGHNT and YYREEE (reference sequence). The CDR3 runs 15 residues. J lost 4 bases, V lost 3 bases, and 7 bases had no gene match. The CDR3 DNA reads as TGTGCCAGCAGCTCTACTGGCGGGAGGGGAGAGACCCAGTACTTC. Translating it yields CASSSTGGRGETQYF.

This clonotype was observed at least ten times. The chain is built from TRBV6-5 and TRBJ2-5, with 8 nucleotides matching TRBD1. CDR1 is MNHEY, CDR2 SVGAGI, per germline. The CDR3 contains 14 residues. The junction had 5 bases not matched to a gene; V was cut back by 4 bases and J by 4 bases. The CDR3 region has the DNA TGTGCCAGCAGTTGGGGACAGGCCGGAGAGACCCAGTACTTC. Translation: CASSWGQAGETQYF.

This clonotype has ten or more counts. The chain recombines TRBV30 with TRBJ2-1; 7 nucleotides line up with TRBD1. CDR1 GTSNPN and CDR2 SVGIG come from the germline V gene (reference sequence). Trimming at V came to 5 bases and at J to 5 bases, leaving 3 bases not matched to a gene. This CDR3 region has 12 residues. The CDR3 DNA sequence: TGTGCCTGGTTACAGGGGAACAATGAGCAGTTCTTC. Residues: CAWLQGNNEQFF.

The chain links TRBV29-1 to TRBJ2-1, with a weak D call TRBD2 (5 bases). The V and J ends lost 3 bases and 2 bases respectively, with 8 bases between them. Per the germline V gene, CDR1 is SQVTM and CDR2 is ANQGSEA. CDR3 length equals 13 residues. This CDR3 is CSVEGDTYNEQFF. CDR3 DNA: TGCAGCGTTGAGGGAGACACCTACAATGAGCAGTTCTTC.

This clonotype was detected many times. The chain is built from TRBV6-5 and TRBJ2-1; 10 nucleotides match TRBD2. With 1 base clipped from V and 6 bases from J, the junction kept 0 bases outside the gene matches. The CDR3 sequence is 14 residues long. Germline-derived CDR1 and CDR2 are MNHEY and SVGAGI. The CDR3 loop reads CASSYWTSGNEQFF. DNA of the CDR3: TGTGCCAGCAGTTACTGGACTAGCGGCAATGAGCAGTTCTTC.

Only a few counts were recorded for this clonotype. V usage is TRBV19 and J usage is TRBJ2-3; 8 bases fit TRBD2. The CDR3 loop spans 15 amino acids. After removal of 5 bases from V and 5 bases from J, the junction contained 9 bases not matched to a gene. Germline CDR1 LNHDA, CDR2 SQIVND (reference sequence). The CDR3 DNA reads TGTGCCAGTAGTTACCGTCGGGGGGGGGGAGATACGCAGTATTTT. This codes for CASSYRRGGGDTQYF.

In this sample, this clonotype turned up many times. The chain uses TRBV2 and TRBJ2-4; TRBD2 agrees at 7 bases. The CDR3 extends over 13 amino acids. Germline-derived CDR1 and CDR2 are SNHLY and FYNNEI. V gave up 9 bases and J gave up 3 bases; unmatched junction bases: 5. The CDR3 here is CASNGGSKNIQYF. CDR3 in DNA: TGTGCCAGTAACGGGGGGAGCAAAAACATTCAGTACTTC.

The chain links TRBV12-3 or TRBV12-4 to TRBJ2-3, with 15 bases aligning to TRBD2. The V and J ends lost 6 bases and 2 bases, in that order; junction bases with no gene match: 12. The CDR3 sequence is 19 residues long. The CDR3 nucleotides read TGTGCCAGCAGGAATGACCTCGGGACTAGCGGGAGGTACACAGATACGCAGTATTTT. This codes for CASRNDLGTSGRYTDTQYF.

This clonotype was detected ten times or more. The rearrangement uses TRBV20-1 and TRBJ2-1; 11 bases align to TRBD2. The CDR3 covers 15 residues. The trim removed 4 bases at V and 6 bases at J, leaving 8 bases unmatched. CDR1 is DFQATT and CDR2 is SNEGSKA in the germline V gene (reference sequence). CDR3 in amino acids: CSATLPSGRFNEQFF. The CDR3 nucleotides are TGCAGTGCTACCCTACCTAGCGGGAGGTTCAATGAGCAGTTCTTC.

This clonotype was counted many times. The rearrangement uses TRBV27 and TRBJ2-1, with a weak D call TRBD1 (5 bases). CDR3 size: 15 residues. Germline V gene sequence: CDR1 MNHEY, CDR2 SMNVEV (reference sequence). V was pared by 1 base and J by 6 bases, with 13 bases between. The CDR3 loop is CASSLLPGIINEQFF. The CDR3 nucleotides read TGTGCCAGCAGTTTATTACCAGGGATTATCAATGAGCAGTTCTTC.

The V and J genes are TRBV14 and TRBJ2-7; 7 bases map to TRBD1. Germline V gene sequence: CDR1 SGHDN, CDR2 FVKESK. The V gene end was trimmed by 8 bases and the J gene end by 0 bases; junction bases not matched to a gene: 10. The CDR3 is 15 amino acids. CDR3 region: CASSRGIGTSYEQYF. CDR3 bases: TGTGCCAGCTCCAGGGGGATTGGGACCTCCTACGAGCAGTACTTC. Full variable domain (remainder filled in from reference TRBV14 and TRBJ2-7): EAGVTQFPSHSVIEKGQTVTLRCDPISGHDNLYWYRRVMGKEIKFLLHFVKESKQDESGMPNNRFLAERTGGTYSTLKVQPAELEDSGVYFCASSRGIGTSYEQYFGPGTRLTVT.

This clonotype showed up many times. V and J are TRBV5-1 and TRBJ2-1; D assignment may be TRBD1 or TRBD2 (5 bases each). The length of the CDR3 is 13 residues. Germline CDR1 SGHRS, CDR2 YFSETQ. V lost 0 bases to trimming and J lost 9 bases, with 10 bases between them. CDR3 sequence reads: CASSLAGTGEQFF. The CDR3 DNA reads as TGCGCCAGCAGCTTGGCCGGGACGGGTGAGCAGTTCTTC.

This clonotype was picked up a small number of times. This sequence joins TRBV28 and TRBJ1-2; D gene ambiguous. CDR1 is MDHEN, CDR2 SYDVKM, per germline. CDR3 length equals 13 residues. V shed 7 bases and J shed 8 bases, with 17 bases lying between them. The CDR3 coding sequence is TGTGCCAGCACCCCTGTCTGGACGGGGGGCTACACCTTC. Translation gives CASTPVWTGGYTF.

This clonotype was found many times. In DNA, the CDR3 is TGTGCCAGCAGCTTTGAGGGGAGGACCTACGAGCAGTACTTC. Translated: CASSFEGRTYEQYF. The chain combines TRBV11-3 with TRBJ2-7, with D perhaps TRBD2 (6 bases). Germline lookup yields CDR1 SGHNT and CDR2 YENEEA. V shed 3 bases and J shed 2 bases, with 11 bases lying between them. CDR3 size: 14 residues.

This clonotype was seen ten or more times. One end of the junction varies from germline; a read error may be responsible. CDR3 nucleotide sequence: TGTGCTAGCAGCACCGGACAGGGGGGTTCTGGTGAGACCCAGTACTTC. Amino acid sequence: CASSTGQGGSGETQYF. This chain connects TRBV7-7 to TRBJ2-5; 10 bases agree with TRBD1. The germline gives CDR1 SSHAT, CDR2 FNYEAQ (reference sequence). The CDR3 totals 16 residues.

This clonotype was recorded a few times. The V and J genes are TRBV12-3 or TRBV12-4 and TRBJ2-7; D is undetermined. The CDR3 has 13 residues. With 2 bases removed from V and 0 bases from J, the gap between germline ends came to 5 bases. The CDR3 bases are TGTGCCAGCAGTTTACTTAACTCCTACGAGCAGTACTTC. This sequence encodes CASSLLNSYEQYF.

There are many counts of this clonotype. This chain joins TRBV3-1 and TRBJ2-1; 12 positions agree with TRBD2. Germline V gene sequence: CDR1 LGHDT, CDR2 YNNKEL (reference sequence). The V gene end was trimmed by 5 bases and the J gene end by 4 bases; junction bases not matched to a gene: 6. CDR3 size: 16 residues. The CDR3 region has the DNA TGTGCCAGCAGCTACTCCGGGACTAGCGGGTACAATGAGCAGTTCTTC. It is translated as CASSYSGTSGYNEQFF.

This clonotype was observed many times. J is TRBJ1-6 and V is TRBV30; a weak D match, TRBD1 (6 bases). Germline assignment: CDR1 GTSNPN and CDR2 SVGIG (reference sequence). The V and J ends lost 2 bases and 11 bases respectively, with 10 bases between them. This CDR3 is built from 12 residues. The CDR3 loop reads CAWSRGAPPLHF. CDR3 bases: TGTGCCTGGAGTAGGGGGGCGCCACCCCTCCACTTT.

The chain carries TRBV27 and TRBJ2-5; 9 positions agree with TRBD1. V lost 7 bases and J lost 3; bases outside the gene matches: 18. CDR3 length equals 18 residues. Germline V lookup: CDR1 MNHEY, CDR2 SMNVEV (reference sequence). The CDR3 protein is CASKSYGDRVGKEETQYF. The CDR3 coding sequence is TGTGCCAGCAAGTCATATGGGGACAGGGTCGGTAAGGAAGAGACCCAGTACTTC.

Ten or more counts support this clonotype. The CDR3 DNA is TGCGCCAGCAGCAAAGAGGATGGCCTGGTTGCTTTCTTT. This encodes CASSKEDGLVAFF. The genes are TRBV5-1 and TRBJ1-1; D ambiguous. Germline CDR1 is SGHRS and CDR2 is YFSETQ. V shed 4 bases and J shed 11 bases, with 18 bases lying between them. The CDR3 loop spans 13 amino acids.